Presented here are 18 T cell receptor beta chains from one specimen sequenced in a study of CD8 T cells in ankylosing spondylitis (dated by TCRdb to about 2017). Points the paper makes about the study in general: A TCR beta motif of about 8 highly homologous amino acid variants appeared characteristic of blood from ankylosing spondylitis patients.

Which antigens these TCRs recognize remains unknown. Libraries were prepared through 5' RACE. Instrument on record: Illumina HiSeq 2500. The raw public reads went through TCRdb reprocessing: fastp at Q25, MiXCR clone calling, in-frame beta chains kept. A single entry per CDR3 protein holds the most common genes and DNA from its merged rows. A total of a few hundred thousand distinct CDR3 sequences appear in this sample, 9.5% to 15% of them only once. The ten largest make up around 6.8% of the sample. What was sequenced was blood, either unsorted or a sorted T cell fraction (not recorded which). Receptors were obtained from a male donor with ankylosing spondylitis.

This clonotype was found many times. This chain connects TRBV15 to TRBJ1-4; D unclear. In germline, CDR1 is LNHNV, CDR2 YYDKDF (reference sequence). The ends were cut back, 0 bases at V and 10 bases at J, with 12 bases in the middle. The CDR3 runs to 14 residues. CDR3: CATSRETEKGKLFF. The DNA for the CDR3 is TGTGCCACCAGCAGAGAAACAGAAAAAGGAAAACTGTTTTTT.

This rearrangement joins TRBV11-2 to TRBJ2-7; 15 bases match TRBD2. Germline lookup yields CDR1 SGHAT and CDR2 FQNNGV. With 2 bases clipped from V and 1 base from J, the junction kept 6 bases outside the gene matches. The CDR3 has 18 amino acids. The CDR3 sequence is CASSLRGLAGGPSYEQYF. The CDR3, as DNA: TGTGCCAGCAGCTTACGGGGACTAGCGGGAGGCCCGTCCTACGAGCAGTACTTC.

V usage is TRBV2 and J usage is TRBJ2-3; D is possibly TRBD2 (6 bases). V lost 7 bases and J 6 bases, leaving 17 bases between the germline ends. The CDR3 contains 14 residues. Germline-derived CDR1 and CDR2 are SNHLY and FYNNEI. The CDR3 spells CASTQSYAGDTQYF. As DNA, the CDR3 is TGTGCCAGCACCCAAAGTTACGCGGGGGATACGCAGTATTTT. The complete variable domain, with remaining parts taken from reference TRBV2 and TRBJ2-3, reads EPEVTQTPSHQVTQMGQEVILRCVPISNHLYFYWYRQILGQKVEFLVSFYNNEISEKSEIFDDQFSVERPDGSNFTLKIRSTKLEDSAMYFCASTQSYAGDTQYFGPGTRLTVL.

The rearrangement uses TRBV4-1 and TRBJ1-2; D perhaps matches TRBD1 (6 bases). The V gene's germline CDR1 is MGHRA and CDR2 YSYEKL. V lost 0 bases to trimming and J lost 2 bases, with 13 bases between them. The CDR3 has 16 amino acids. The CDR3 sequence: CASSQELTGLNYGYTF. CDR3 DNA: TGCGCCAGCAGCCAAGAGCTGACAGGCTTAAACTATGGCTACACCTTC.

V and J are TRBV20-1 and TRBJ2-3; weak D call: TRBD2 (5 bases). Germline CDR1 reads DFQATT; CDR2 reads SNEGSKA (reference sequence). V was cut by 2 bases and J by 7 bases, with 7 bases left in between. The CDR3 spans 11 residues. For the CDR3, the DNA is TGCAGTGCTAGACCGGGGAATACGCAGTATTTT. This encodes CSARPGNTQYF.

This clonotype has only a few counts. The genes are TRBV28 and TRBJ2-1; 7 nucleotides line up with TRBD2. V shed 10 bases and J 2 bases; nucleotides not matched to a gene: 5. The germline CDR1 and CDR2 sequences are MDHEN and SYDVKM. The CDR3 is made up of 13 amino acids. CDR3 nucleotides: TGTGCCATCCTGGGGAGGGCCTACAATGAGCAGTTCTTC. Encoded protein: CAILGRAYNEQFF.

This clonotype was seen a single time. CDR3 in DNA: TGTGCCAGCAGCCAAGATGGCAGCACTGAAGCTTTCTTT. It yields the protein CASSQDGSTEAFF. The rearrangement links TRBV4-2 to TRBJ1-1; D not resolved. Trimming stripped 0 bases from V and 4 bases from J, with 6 bases between. The germline V gene encodes CDR1 LGHNA and CDR2 YNFKEQ. This CDR3 spans 13 amino acids.

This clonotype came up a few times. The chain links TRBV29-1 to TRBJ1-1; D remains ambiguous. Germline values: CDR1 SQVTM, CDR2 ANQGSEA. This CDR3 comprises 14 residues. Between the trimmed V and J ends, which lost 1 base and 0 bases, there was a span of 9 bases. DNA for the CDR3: TGCAGCGTTGAAGGAGAGAATTTGAACACTGAAGCTTTCTTT. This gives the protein CSVEGENLNTEAFF.

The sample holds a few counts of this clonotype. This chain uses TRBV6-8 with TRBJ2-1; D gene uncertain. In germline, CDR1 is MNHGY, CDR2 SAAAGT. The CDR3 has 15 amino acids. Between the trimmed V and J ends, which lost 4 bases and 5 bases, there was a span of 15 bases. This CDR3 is CASSWGVGAHNEQFF. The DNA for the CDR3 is TGTGCCAGCAGTTGGGGTGTTGGCGCCCACAATGAGCAGTTCTTC.

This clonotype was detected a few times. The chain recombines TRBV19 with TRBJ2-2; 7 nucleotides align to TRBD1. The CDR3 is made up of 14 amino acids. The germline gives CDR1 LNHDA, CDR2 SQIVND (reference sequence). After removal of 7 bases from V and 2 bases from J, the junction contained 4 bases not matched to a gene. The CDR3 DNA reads TGTGCCAGTAACCGGGACAGAAACACCGGGGAGCTGTTTTTT. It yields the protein CASNRDRNTGELFF.

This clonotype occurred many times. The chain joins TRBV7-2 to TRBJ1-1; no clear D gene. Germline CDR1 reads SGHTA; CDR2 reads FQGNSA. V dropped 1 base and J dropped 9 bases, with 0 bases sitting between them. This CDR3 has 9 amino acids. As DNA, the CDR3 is TGTGCCAGCAGCTTAGAAGCTTTCTTT. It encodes CASSLEAFF.

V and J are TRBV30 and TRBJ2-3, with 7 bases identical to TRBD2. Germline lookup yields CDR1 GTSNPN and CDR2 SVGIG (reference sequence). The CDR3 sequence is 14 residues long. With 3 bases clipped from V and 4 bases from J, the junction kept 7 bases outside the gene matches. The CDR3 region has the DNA TGTGCCTGGAGACTCCGGGAGGAACCAGATACGCAGTATTTT. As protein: CAWRLREEPDTQYF.

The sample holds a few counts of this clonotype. The CDR3, as DNA: TGTGCCAGCAGCTCGGTTGCGGGGGCCTCCTACAATGAGCAGTTCTTC. Protein sequence: CASSSVAGASYNEQFF. J is TRBJ2-1 and V is TRBV7-7; weak D call: TRBD2 (7 bases). V was cut by 4 bases and J by 0 bases, with 13 bases left in between. The CDR3 length is 16 residues. CDR1 and CDR2 from the germline V gene are SSHAT and FNYEAQ (reference sequence).

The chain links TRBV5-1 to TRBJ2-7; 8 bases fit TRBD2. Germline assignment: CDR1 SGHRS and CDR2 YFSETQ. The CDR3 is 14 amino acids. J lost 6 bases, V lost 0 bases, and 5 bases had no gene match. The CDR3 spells CASSLAAGVAEQYF. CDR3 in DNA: TGCGCCAGCAGCTTGGCAGCGGGAGTGGCCGAGCAGTACTTC.

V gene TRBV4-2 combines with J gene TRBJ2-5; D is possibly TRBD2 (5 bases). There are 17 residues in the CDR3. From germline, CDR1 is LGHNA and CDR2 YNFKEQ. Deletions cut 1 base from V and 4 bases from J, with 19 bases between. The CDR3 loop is CASSQVSGLSVGETQYF. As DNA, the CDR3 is TGTGCCAGCAGCCAAGTATCCGGACTCTCCGTGGGAGAGACCCAGTACTTC.

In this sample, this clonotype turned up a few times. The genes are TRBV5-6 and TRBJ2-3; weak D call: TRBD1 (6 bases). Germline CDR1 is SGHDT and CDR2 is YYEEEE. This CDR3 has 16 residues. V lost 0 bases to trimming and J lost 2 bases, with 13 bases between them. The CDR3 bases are TGTGCCAGCAGCTTGGTAGGGGACACTAACACAGATACGCAGTATTTT. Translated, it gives CASSLVGDTNTDTQYF.

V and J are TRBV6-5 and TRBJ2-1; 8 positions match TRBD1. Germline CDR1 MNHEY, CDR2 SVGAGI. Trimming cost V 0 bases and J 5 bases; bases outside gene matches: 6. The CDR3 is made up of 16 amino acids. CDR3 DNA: TGTGCCAGCAGTTACTCCGTCGGGGACAGGAACAATGAGCAGTTCTTC. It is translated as CASSYSVGDRNNEQFF.

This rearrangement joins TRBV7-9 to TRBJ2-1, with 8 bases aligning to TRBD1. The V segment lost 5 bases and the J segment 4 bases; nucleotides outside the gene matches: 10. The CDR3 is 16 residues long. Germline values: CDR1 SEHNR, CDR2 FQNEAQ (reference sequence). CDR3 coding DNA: TGTGCCAGCAGCCCTAGGGTGACAGGGGTATACAATGAGCAGTTCTTC. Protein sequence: CASSPRVTGVYNEQFF.